The 32 T cell receptor beta chains below were found in one sample sequenced in a study of blood T cell repertoires in COVID-19 (TCRdb year 2020). Libraries came from the immunoSEQ multiplex PCR assay. TCRdb mirrors the immuneACCESS table, restricted to in-frame sequences. Some clones are absent from its copies; in checked studies, under half trace to an unresolved V gene, and the reason for the others is unknown. This sample lists about 370,000 clones; approximately 89% were detected once. The top ten clones comprise roughly a tenth of the sample. The sequencing sample was made of peripheral blood. The receptors were gathered from a woman in her twenties or thirties with COVID-19, enrolled during active disease.

This clone was recorded once. The V call is TRBV6-2 or TRBV6-3, the J call TRBJ2-7; 8 bases line up with TRBD1. J gave up 12 bases and V 2 bases, and 18 bases lay outside the gene matches. CDR3 length: 16 amino acids. The germline CDR1 and CDR2 sequences are MNHEY and SVGEGT. CDR3 in amino acids: CASSYTQGAGTPGLYF. The CDR3 DNA follows: TGTGCCAGCAGTTACACGCAGGGGGCCGGAACGCCCGGGTTGTACTTC.

V gene TRBV5-1 combines with J gene TRBJ1-3; D might be TRBD1 (6 bases). In germline, CDR1 is SGHRS, CDR2 YFSETQ. Trimming took off 3 bases at V and 0 bases at J, with 10 bases between the two ends. The CDR3 has 15 amino acids. As DNA, the CDR3 is TGCGCCAGCAGCTGGTCAGGGGACTCTGGAAACACCATATATTTT. Translated, it gives CASSWSGDSGNTIYF.

This chain uses TRBV19 with TRBJ1-1; weak D call: TRBD1 (6 bases). V lost 8 bases, J lost 3 bases, and 13 bases lay in between. The CDR3 has 13 amino acids. The V gene's germline CDR1 is LNHDA and CDR2 SQIVND (reference sequence). CDR3 protein: CASCQGSHTEAFF. CDR3 DNA sequence: TGTGCCAGTTGCCAGGGGAGTCACACTGAAGCTTTCTTT.

This clone has just one count. V and J are TRBV27 and TRBJ1-1, with D hard to call. Trimming left V 0 bases short and J 4 bases short, with 9 bases between. The CDR3 runs to 14 residues. Germline-derived CDR1 and CDR2 are MNHEY and SMNVEV (reference sequence). CDR3 amino acids: CASSLSPRGTEAFF. CDR3 DNA: TGTGCCAGCAGTTTATCGCCTCGGGGCACTGAAGCTTTCTTT.

This clone was seen once. The chain joins TRBV5-1 to TRBJ1-6; 7 nucleotides agree with TRBD1. Germline trimming cut 4 bases from V and 10 bases from J; bases unmatched to any gene: 8. Germline loops: CDR1 SGHRS, CDR2 YFSETQ. The CDR3 sequence is 14 residues long. CDR3 sequence: CASSPGTVESPLHF. Written as DNA, the CDR3 is TGCGCCAGCAGCCCTGGGACAGTCGAATCACCCCTCCACTTT.

This clone has just a few counts. This chain links TRBV11-2 with TRBJ1-3; no clear D gene. The V and J ends lost 5 bases and 0 bases respectively, with 20 bases between them. The CDR3 is 18 amino acids. Germline loops: CDR1 SGHAT, CDR2 FQNNGV. The CDR3 DNA is TGTGCCAGCAGCCCGAGGGCCAGTGAGTCCCGCTCTGGAAACACCATATATTTT. Its protein is CASSPRASESRSGNTIYF.

The J gene is TRBJ1-2, the V gene TRBV5-4; 7 positions match TRBD1. The V segment lost 1 base and the J segment 3 bases; nucleotides outside the gene matches: 3. This CDR3 has 14 residues. Per the germline V gene, CDR1 is SGHNT and CDR2 is YYREEE (reference sequence). The CDR3 nucleotides read TGTGCCAGCAGCTTGAAAGGGACAGACTATGGCTACACCTTC. It yields the protein CASSLKGTDYGYTF.

The chain recombines TRBV5-1 with TRBJ1-2, with TRBD1 matching 11 bases. This CDR3 has 15 amino acids. The V segment lost 4 bases and the J segment 7 bases; nucleotides outside the gene matches: 9. The germline V gene encodes CDR1 SGHRS and CDR2 YFSETQ. CDR3 nucleotides: TGCGCCAGCAGCCCGGGACAGGGGGATTCGTTTGGCTACACCTTC. This encodes CASSPGQGDSFGYTF.

The rearrangement links TRBV11-2 to TRBJ1-4; 7 nucleotides align to TRBD1. Germline trimming cut 3 bases from V and 0 bases from J; bases unmatched to any gene: 7. The CDR3 length is 17 residues. The germline gives CDR1 SGHAT, CDR2 FQNNGV. The chain's CDR3 is CASSFGTALTTNEKLFF. The CDR3 DNA sequence: TGTGCCAGCAGCTTCGGGACAGCCCTTACAACTAATGAAAAACTGTTTTTT. Complete variable domain (other parts from reference TRBV11-2 and TRBJ1-4): EAGVAQSPRYKIIEKRQSVAFWCNPISGHATLYWYQQILGQGPKLLIQFQNNGVVDDSQLPKDRFSAERLKGVDSTLKIQPAKLEDSAVYLCASSFGTALTTNEKLFFGSGTQLSVL.

This clone was counted many times. V and J are TRBV19 and TRBJ2-5; D perhaps matches TRBD1 (5 bases). The V and J ends lost 8 bases and 1 base respectively, with 11 bases between them. Germline assignment: CDR1 LNHDA and CDR2 SQIVND (reference sequence). There are 13 residues in the CDR3. DNA of the CDR3: TGTGCCAGTCGAGGCAGGGTCCAAGAGACCCAGTACTTC. It translates to CASRGRVQETQYF.

The V gene is TRBV30, the J gene TRBJ1-1, with D unresolved. This CDR3 region has 13 residues. Trimming removed 0 bases from V and 2 bases from J, with 7 bases in between. CDR1 and CDR2 (germline): GTSNPN, SVGIG (reference sequence). CDR3 DNA: TGTGCCTGGAGTGTCGGGGTAAACACTGAAGCTTTCTTT. The encoded protein is CAWSVGVNTEAFF.

The rearrangement uses TRBV6-5 and TRBJ1-4, with D hard to call. Germline V lookup: CDR1 MNHEY, CDR2 SVGAGI. There are 14 residues in the CDR3. V gave up 3 bases and J gave up 11 bases, with 16 bases separating them. Here the CDR3 reads CASSYRQDNGKLFF. CDR3 DNA: TGTGCCAGCAGTTATCGGCAGGATAATGGGAAACTGTTTTTT.

The rearrangement links TRBV27 to TRBJ2-7; the D is unclear. This CDR3 is built from 13 residues. Germline CDR1 MNHEY, CDR2 SMNVEV (reference sequence). Deletions cut 8 bases from V and 0 bases from J, with 11 bases between. Here the CDR3 reads CASSDSSSYEQYF. DNA for the CDR3: TGTGCCAGCTCCGACTCGAGCTCCTACGAGCAGTACTTC.

This clone was recorded once. The chain uses TRBV28 and TRBJ1-3; 7 bases agree with TRBD1. Trimming at V came to 3 bases and at J to 4 bases, leaving 9 bases not matched to a gene. Per the germline V gene, CDR1 is MDHEN and CDR2 is SYDVKM. The length of the CDR3 is 16 residues. Here the CDR3 DNA reads TGTGCCAGCAGTTTTAACGACAGGGCGAGGGGAAACACCATATATTTT. This encodes CASSFNDRARGNTIYF.

This clone was seen a few times. The V and J genes are TRBV7-9 and TRBJ1-3, with D tentatively TRBD1 (5 bases). Germline assignment: CDR1 SEHNR and CDR2 FQNEAQ (reference sequence). Trimming took off 6 bases at V and 4 bases at J, with 10 bases between the two ends. The CDR3 extends over 13 amino acids. DNA for the CDR3: TGTGCCAGCAGTGGGACTCTCGGAAACACCATATATTTT. Translating gives CASSGTLGNTIYF.

The chain joins TRBV6-2 or TRBV6-3 to TRBJ2-7, with TRBD2 matching over 10 bases. Germline trimming cut 0 bases from V and 3 bases from J; bases unmatched to any gene: 5. The CDR3 totals 16 residues. Germline loops: CDR1 MNHEY, CDR2 SVGEGT. The CDR3 nucleotides read TGTGCCAGCAGTTACTCGAGGACTAGCGGAGACTACGAGCAGTACTTC. Translated: CASSYSRTSGDYEQYF.

CDR3 amino acids: CASSLLEGVFSNQPQHF. In DNA, the CDR3 is TGTGCCAGCAGTTTACTCGAAGGGGTCTTTAGCAATCAGCCCCAGCATTTT. The chain links TRBV27 to TRBJ1-5, with a tentative D call TRBD1 (5 bases). The V gene's germline CDR1 is MNHEY and CDR2 SMNVEV (reference sequence). Between the trimmed V and J ends, which lost 2 bases and 0 bases, there was a span of 14 bases. This CDR3 comprises 17 residues.

The gene calls are TRBV27 and TRBJ1-2; the D gene is possibly TRBD1 (5 bases). The CDR3 contains 14 residues. V lost 2 bases to trimming and J lost 6 bases, with 13 bases between them. Germline CDR1 is MNHEY and CDR2 is SMNVEV (reference sequence). The CDR3 bases are TGTGCCAGCAGTTTAATTAAGGCAGGGAATGGCTACACCTTC. Protein product: CASSLIKAGNGYTF.

About this clone itself: Other DNA variants within this sample encode the same CDR3. The V call is TRBV30, the J call TRBJ2-7; D gene ambiguous. The CDR3 contains 12 residues. Deletions cut 3 bases from V and 4 bases from J, with 10 bases between. The germline V gene has CDR1 GTSNPN and CDR2 SVGIG (reference sequence). The DNA for the CDR3 is TGTGCCTGGAGCCGCGGAACGTACGAGCAGTACTTC. It specifies CAWSRGTYEQYF.

The chain has TRBV29-1 and TRBJ1-2; D is perhaps TRBD1 (6 bases). This CDR3 has 11 amino acids. The V gene's germline CDR1 is SQVTM and CDR2 ANQGSEA. V was cut by 7 bases and J by 8 bases, with 14 bases left in between. DNA for the CDR3: TGCAGCGGGATCAGGGGAGAAGGCTACACCTTC. Its translation is CSGIRGEGYTF. Together with reference TRBV29-1 and TRBJ1-2, the CDR3 gives the full variable domain: SAVISQKPSRDICQRGTSLTIQCQVDSQVTMMFWYRQQPGQSLTLIATANQGSEATYESGFVIDKFPISRPNLTFSTLTVSNMSPEDSSIYLCSGIRGEGYTFGSGTRLTVV.

This clone was counted many times. This chain connects TRBV29-1 to TRBJ1-1; no definite D call. The V end was cut by 7 bases, the J end by 8 bases, with 14 bases between. The germline gives CDR1 SQVTM, CDR2 ANQGSEA. The CDR3 runs 11 residues. DNA for the CDR3: TGCAGCGCTCAGGCTGCCGGCGAAGCTTTCTTT. Protein sequence: CSAQAAGEAFF.

The genes are TRBV30 and TRBJ2-1; 7 nucleotides align to TRBD2. This CDR3 contains 14 residues. V lost 4 bases to trimming and J lost 5 bases; unmatched junction nucleotides: 8. CDR1 GTSNPN and CDR2 SVGIG come from the germline V gene (reference sequence). CDR3 in DNA: TGTGCCTGGACCCGACTAGCAGGTCACAATGAGCAGTTCTTC. This encodes CAWTRLAGHNEQFF.

The genes are TRBV6-6 and TRBJ2-5, with 7 positions matching TRBD1. In germline, CDR1 is MNHNY, CDR2 SVGAGI (reference sequence). V lost 6 bases to trimming and J lost 4 bases; unmatched junction nucleotides: 8. The CDR3 runs 14 residues. This CDR3 is CASRGTVSSETQYF. As DNA, the CDR3 is TGTGCCAGCAGGGGGACAGTCTCCTCAGAGACCCAGTACTTC.

The chain is built from TRBV28 and TRBJ2-2, with 7 bases matching TRBD1. The CDR3 length is 15 residues. Germline CDR1 and CDR2: MDHEN and SYDVKM. V shed 4 bases, J shed 5 bases, and the junction held 7 bases outside the gene matches. This CDR3 reads CASSSSGQLTGELFF. CDR3 sequence (DNA): TGTGCCAGCAGTTCGTCGGGACAGTTGACCGGGGAGCTGTTTTTT.

This clone was recorded a few times. The chain joins TRBV5-4 to TRBJ2-1; tentative D call: TRBD2 (5 bases). Trimming took 0 bases from V and 0 from J, leaving 10 bases between them. CDR1 is SGHNT and CDR2 is YYREEE in the germline V gene (reference sequence). The CDR3 is 16 residues long. CDR3 bases: TGTGCCAGCAGCTTGGTACGGGATAGCTCCTACAATGAGCAGTTCTTC. Amino acids: CASSLVRDSSYNEQFF.

This chain links TRBV29-1 with TRBJ2-7; D is possibly TRBD2 (5 bases). The CDR3 consists of 12 residues. CDR1 is SQVTM, CDR2 ANQGSEA, per germline. V lost 5 bases and J 5 bases, leaving 13 bases between the germline ends. The CDR3 region has the DNA TGCAGCGTTAGGACTCTGAGCGACGAGCAGTACTTC. This sequence encodes CSVRTLSDEQYF.

This clone was seen only once. The CDR3 here is CASSQEVRSSYEQYF. The CDR3 coding sequence is TGTGCCAGCAGCCAAGAAGTGAGGAGCTCCTACGAGCAGTACTTC. The chain combines TRBV4-2 with TRBJ2-7, with no clear D. Per the germline V gene, CDR1 is LGHNA and CDR2 is YNFKEQ. Trimming removed 0 bases from V and 0 bases from J, with 9 bases in between. The CDR3 has 15 residues.

The V gene is TRBV21-1, the J gene TRBJ2-3; whether TRBD2, the table's D call, matches the DNA was not checked. TRBV21-1 is noted as a pseudogene. The CDR3 sequence is 18 residues long. Written as DNA, the CDR3 is TGTGCCAGCAGCACCCGATGCCTACTAGCGGGAGCGACAGATACGCAGTATTTT. Residues: CASSTRCLLAGATDTQYF.

Here the CDR3 reads CASSLWASGTNNEQFF. The DNA for the CDR3 is TGTGCCAGCAGCTTATGGGCTAGCGGGACGAACAATGAGCAGTTCTTC. V and J are TRBV7-2 and TRBJ2-1, with TRBD2 matching over 9 bases. V shed 2 bases, J shed 5 bases, and the junction held 7 bases outside the gene matches. This CDR3 has 16 amino acids. Per germline, CDR1 SGHTA and CDR2 FQGNSA.

This clone turned up a few times. This sequence joins TRBV25-1 and TRBJ2-1, with 7 nucleotides matching TRBD1. J lost 0 bases, V lost 3 bases, and 5 bases had no gene match. From germline, CDR1 is MGHDK and CDR2 SYGVNS. This CDR3 comprises 16 residues. The CDR3 DNA reads TGTGCCAGCAGTGACAAGAGGGGGCCCTCCTACAATGAGCAGTTCTTC. It yields the protein CASSDKRGPSYNEQFF.

The V and J genes are TRBV10-3 and TRBJ1-1; D might be TRBD1 (5 bases). The CDR3 has 13 residues. Per the germline V gene, CDR1 is ENHRY and CDR2 is SYGVKD. V lost 6 bases and J 0 bases, leaving 8 bases between the germline ends. The CDR3 loop reads CAISRQMNTEAFF. In DNA form, the CDR3 reads TGTGCCATCAGCCGACAGATGAACACTGAAGCTTTCTTT.

The CDR3, as DNA: TGTGCCAGCAGCCCCCGACTAGCGGGGGGTTCAGAGACCCAGTACTTC. Protein sequence: CASSPRLAGGSETQYF. The chain is built from TRBV11-2 and TRBJ2-5; 13 bases are a match to TRBD2. The V and J ends lost 5 bases and 4 bases, in that order; junction bases with no gene match: 7. The germline gives CDR1 SGHAT, CDR2 FQNNGV. The length of the CDR3 is 16 residues.